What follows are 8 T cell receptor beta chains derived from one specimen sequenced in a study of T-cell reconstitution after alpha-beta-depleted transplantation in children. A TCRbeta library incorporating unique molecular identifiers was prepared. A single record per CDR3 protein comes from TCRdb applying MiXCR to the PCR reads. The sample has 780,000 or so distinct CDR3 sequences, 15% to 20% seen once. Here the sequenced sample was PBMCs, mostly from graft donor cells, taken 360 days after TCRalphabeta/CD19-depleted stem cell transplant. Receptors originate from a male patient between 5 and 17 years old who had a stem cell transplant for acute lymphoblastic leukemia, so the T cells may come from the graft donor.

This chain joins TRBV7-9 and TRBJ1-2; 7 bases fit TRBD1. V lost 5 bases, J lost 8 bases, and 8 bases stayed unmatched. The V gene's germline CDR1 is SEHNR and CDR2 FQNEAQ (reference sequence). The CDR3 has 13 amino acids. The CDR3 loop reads CASSRRQGEGYTF. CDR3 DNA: TGTGCCAGCAGCCGGAGACAGGGTGAAGGCTACACCTTC.

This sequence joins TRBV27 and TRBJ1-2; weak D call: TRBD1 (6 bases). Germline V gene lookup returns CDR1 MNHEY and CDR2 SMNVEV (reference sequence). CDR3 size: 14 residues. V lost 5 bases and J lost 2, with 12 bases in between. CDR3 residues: CASSKQGQNYGYTF. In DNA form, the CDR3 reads TGTGCCAGCAGTAAACAAGGACAGAACTATGGCTACACCTTC.

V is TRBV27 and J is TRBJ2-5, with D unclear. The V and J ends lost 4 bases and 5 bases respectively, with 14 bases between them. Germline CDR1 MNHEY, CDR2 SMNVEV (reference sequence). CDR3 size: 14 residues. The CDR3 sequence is CASSSIWSEETQYF. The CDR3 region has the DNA TGTGCCAGCAGTTCAATTTGGAGCGAGGAGACCCAGTACTTC.

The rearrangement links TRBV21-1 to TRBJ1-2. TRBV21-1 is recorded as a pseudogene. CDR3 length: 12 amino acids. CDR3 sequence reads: CASSKRCRGYTF. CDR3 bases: TGTGCCAGCAGCAAAAGGTGCCGTGGCTACACCTTC.

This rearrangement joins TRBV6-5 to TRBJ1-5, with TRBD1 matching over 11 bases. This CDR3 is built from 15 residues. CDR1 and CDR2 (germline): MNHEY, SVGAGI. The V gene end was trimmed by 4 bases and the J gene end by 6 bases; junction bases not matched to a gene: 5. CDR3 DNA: TGTGCCAGCAGTTCGGACAGGGGGCTGGGTCAGCCCCAGCATTTT. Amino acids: CASSSDRGLGQPQHF.

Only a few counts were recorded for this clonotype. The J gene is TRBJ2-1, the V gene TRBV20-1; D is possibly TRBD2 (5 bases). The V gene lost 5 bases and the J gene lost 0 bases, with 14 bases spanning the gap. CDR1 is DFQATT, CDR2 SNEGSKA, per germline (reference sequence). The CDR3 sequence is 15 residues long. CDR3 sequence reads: CSAGPPGSSYNEQFF. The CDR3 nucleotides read TGCAGTGCTGGACCCCCGGGGAGCTCCTACAATGAGCAGTTCTTC.

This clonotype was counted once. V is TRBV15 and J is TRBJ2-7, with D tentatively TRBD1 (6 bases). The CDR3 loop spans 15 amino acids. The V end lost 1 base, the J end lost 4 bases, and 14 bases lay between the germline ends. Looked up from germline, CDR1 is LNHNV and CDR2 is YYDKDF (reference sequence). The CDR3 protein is CATSRVEGGLYEQYF. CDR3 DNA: TGTGCCACCAGCAGAGTTGAAGGGGGATTGTACGAGCAGTACTTC.

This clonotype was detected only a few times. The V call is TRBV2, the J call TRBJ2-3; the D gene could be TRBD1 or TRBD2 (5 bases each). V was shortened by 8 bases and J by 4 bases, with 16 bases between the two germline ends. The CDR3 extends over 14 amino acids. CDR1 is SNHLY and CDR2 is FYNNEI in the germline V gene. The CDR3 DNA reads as TGTGCCAGCTATAAATGGGGGATCCCAGATACGCAGTATTTT. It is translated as CASYKWGIPDTQYF.